This T cell receptor beta chain was sequenced for a study of identical twins. The sample holds a few counts of this clonotype. One entry per CDR3 protein, called by TCRdb with MiXCR from the 5' RACE reads. The table includes roughly 1.6 million distinct CDR3 sequences, 32% detected once. This TCR came from a newborn girl in good health. The sample comprised cord blood.

The CDR3: CSVELRTGVTGELFF. The CDR3 DNA sequence: TGCAGCGTTGAATTGAGGACAGGGGTGACCGGGGAGCTGTTTTTT. The J gene is TRBJ2-2, the V gene TRBV29-1; 9 positions match TRBD1. Per the germline V gene, CDR1 is SQVTM and CDR2 is ANQGSEA. This CDR3 comprises 15 residues. V shed 2 bases, J shed 5 bases, and the junction held 6 bases outside the gene matches.